This TCR beta chain appears in the sequencing data of a study of a mutant IDH1 vaccine in newly diagnosed glioma. For the study at large: The first vaccination came 4-6 weeks after radiotherapy alone, or with temozolomide cycles. Treated patients, averaging roughly 40 years, were roughly 60% male and around 38% female.

Comment on this clone: Its antigen is still unknown.

Findings and caveats of the study: Vaccination elicited immune responses in 90% to 95% of patients.

The data were produced by immunoSEQ multiplex PCR, yet TCRdb's version contains in-frame clones alone and is incomplete. The sample holds roughly 50,000 clones, 79% seen once. This sample's time point: week 35, safety follow-up. A 20-mer mutant IDH1 peptide at 300 ug was injected subcutaneously with topical imiquimod. Donor diagnoses consisted of new WHO grade 3 or 4 IDH1-mutant, ATRX-lost astrocytomas. CDR1 is SGHTS and CDR2 is YDEGEE in the germline V gene. V was clipped by 7 bases and J by 0 bases, with 8 bases between them. The CDR3 extends over 13 amino acids. Sequences were derived from PBMCs, sampled from a glioma patient whose treatment included an IDH1 peptide vaccine. The V gene is TRBV5-8, the J gene TRBJ1-3; no firm D call. This receptor was identified in a man in his forties with glioma. The CDR3 DNA is TGTGCCAGCTTTGTGTACTCTGGAAACACCATATATTTT. Its protein is CASFVYSGNTIYF.